Listed here are 30 T cell receptor beta chains from one sample, sequenced in a study of shared clonotypes between healthy human individuals. TCRdb's table, derived via immunoSEQ multiplex PCR, lists solely in-frame clones and lacks some. Of approximately 2,300,000 clones in the sample, just under 95% are singletons; the top ten hold more than 0.35%. The sample comprised naive CD4+ T cells from PBMCs. Subset reported: CD45RA+ positively selected. These receptors originate from a man aged 18 to 35 in good health. Some clones in this sample may be carry-over from other donors' samples.

In this sample, this clone turned up once. The V call is TRBV6-6, the J call TRBJ2-7, with TRBD2 matching over 12 bases. J was trimmed by 2 bases and V by 4 bases; bases with no gene match: 3. This CDR3 contains 15 residues. Germline V CDR1 and CDR2: MNHNY, SVGAGI (reference sequence). The DNA for the CDR3 is TGTGCCAGCAGTTTCCTAGCGGGAGGGACCTACGAGCAGTACTTC. Protein product: CASSFLAGGTYEQYF.

Concerning this clone itself: The same CDR3 arises from other DNA sequences in this sample as well. The V call is TRBV28, the J call TRBJ2-3, with TRBD2 as a possible D gene (6 bases). The germline V gene has CDR1 MDHEN and CDR2 SYDVKM. This CDR3 region has 14 residues. The germline V and J ends were trimmed by 3 bases and 0 bases, with 7 bases remaining between them. DNA for the CDR3: TGTGCCAGCAGTTTGGGAGGTAGCACAGATACGCAGTATTTT. This codes for CASSLGGSTDTQYF.

This clone was seen a single time. The chain uses TRBV27 and TRBJ2-1; 8 bases are shared with TRBD2. V shed 5 bases, J shed 0 bases, and the junction held 21 bases outside the gene matches. Germline lookup yields CDR1 MNHEY and CDR2 SMNVEV (reference sequence). CDR3 size: 21 residues. The DNA of the CDR3 is TGTGCCAGCAGTAAAAGGGGTGTGACTAGCGCCTTATTAGTCTCCTACAATGAGCAGTTCTTC. Its protein is CASSKRGVTSALLVSYNEQFF.

The chain employs TRBV28 and TRBJ2-7; maybe TRBD1 (5 bases). CDR3 length: 17 amino acids. V lost 6 bases and J 0 bases, leaving 21 bases between the germline ends. The germline V gene has CDR1 MDHEN and CDR2 SYDVKM. The CDR3 region is CASRYRSLGVSSYEQYF. CDR3 nucleotide sequence: TGTGCCAGCAGGTACAGGTCATTGGGTGTGAGCTCCTACGAGCAGTACTTC.

The chain has TRBV7-9 and TRBJ2-2, with D perhaps TRBD2 (6 bases). The germline V gene encodes CDR1 SEHNR and CDR2 FQNEAQ (reference sequence). V lost 3 bases to trimming and J lost 6 bases, with 14 bases between them. The CDR3 consists of 15 residues. The CDR3 protein is CASSLLLGGPGELFF. CDR3 nucleotide sequence: TGTGCCAGCAGCTTGCTACTCGGAGGGCCCGGGGAGCTGTTTTTT.

V gene TRBV5-1 combines with J gene TRBJ1-1, with 9 bases that match TRBD1. The CDR3 contains 14 residues. Trimming took 2 bases from V and 4 from J; bases not matched to a gene: 3. The germline CDR1 and CDR2 sequences are SGHRS and YFSETQ. The CDR3, as DNA: TGCGCCAGCAGCTTAGGGACAGGGACCACTGAAGCTTTCTTT. It codes for CASSLGTGTTEAFF.

This chain links TRBV27 with TRBJ2-7, with D unresolved. Germline CDR1 MNHEY, CDR2 SMNVEV (reference sequence). The ends were cut back, 2 bases at V and 3 bases at J, with 14 bases in the middle. The CDR3 loop spans 15 amino acids. The CDR3 reads CASSLSLQARYEQYF. Here the CDR3 DNA reads TGTGCCAGCAGTTTAAGCCTGCAGGCCCGCTACGAGCAGTACTTC.

The V call is TRBV6-5, the J call TRBJ1-4, with D possibly matching TRBD1 (5 bases). Germline values: CDR1 MNHEY, CDR2 SVGAGI. There are 14 residues in the CDR3. Trimming took off 2 bases at V and 5 bases at J, with 9 bases between the two ends. In DNA form, the CDR3 reads TGTGCCAGCAGTTACGGGGGACTAAATGAAAAACTGTTTTTT. Translated: CASSYGGLNEKLFF.

This chain joins TRBV28 and TRBJ2-5; D is uncertain. V was trimmed by 2 bases and J by 3 bases, leaving 4 bases between them. The CDR3 has 12 amino acids. Germline V gene data show CDR1 as MDHEN and CDR2 as SYDVKM. Here the CDR3 DNA reads TGTGCCAGCAGTTTACCCGAAGAGACCCAGTACTTC. It encodes CASSLPEETQYF.

Regarding this clone: The same CDR3 arises from other DNA sequences in this sample as well. V gene TRBV20-1 combines with J gene TRBJ1-2; D is unclear. The CDR3 spans 11 residues. The V gene lost 6 bases and the J gene lost 3 bases, with 8 bases spanning the gap. The germline V gene has CDR1 DFQATT and CDR2 SNEGSKA (reference sequence). The CDR3 protein is CSATRDYGYTF. The CDR3 DNA is TGCAGTGCCACCCGGGACTATGGCTACACCTTC.

The genes are TRBV5-1 and TRBJ2-3, with a possible D match to TRBD2 (6 bases). V lost 3 bases, J lost 1 base, and 15 bases lay in between. Germline V gene sequence: CDR1 SGHRS, CDR2 YFSETQ. CDR3 size: 16 residues. CDR3 nucleotide sequence: TGCGCCAGCAGCTATGACGGGACTCGACGCACAGATACGCAGTATTTT. Its protein product is CASSYDGTRRTDTQYF. Variable domain in full (rest from reference TRBV5-1 and TRBJ2-3): KAGVTQTPRYLIKTRGQQVTLSCSPISGHRSVSWYQQTPGQGLQFLFEYFSETQRNKGNFPGRFSGRQFSNSRSEMNVSTLELGDSALYLCASSYDGTRRTDTQYFGPGTRLTVL.

Turning to this clone: The same CDR3 also results from other DNA sequences found in this sample. J is TRBJ1-2 and V is TRBV28; 7 positions agree with TRBD1. The CDR3 length is 12 residues. Trimming removed 3 bases from V and 5 bases from J; junction bases left unmatched: 0. Germline CDR1 reads MDHEN; CDR2 reads SYDVKM. Written as DNA, the CDR3 is TGTGCCAGCAGTTTCAGGGGGTATGGCTACACCTTC. This codes for CASSFRGYGYTF.

Worth noting for this clone: Additional DNA sequences in this sample encode the identical CDR3. The chain carries TRBV5-1 and TRBJ2-1; the D gene could be TRBD1 or TRBD2 (5 bases each). The CDR3 runs to 15 residues. Germline lookup yields CDR1 SGHRS and CDR2 YFSETQ. The germline V and J ends were trimmed by 0 bases and 0 bases, with 7 bases remaining between them. CDR3 nucleotide sequence: TGCGCCAGCAGCTTGGTAGGGACCTCCTACAATGAGCAGTTCTTC. It is translated as CASSLVGTSYNEQFF.

J is TRBJ2-4 and V is TRBV10-2; weak D call: TRBD1 (6 bases). CDR1 and CDR2 (germline): WSHSY, SAAADI. V lost 4 bases and J lost 2, with 18 bases in between. The CDR3 consists of 17 residues. DNA for the CDR3: TGCGCCAGCAGTGCTCTCCAGGGGAAGGTATCCAAAAACATTCAGTACTTC. Amino acids: CASSALQGKVSKNIQYF.

This clone has just a few counts. The J gene is TRBJ1-4, the V gene TRBV6-5; tentatively, D is TRBD1 (6 bases). Germline V gene data show CDR1 as MNHEY and CDR2 as SVGAGI. The CDR3 has 15 residues. V lost 2 bases and J 4 bases, leaving 11 bases between the germline ends. This CDR3 is CASSYDSGVNEKLFF. The CDR3 bases are TGTGCCAGCAGTTACGATTCAGGGGTTAATGAAAAACTGTTTTTT.

This chain uses TRBV5-4 with TRBJ2-5, with a tentative D call TRBD1 (7 bases). The germline V gene encodes CDR1 SGHNT and CDR2 YYREEE (reference sequence). Trimming cost V 0 bases and J 2 bases, with 11 bases left between them. This CDR3 has 15 residues. The CDR3: CASSLDAGGQETQYF. In DNA form, the CDR3 reads TGTGCCAGCAGCTTGGATGCAGGGGGGCAAGAGACCCAGTACTTC.

As regards this clone: This CDR3 is also generated by other DNA sequences in the sample. V gene TRBV19 combines with J gene TRBJ1-1; TRBD1 agrees at 7 bases. The CDR3 consists of 14 residues. V lost 5 bases to trimming and J lost 0 bases; unmatched junction nucleotides: 3. Looked up from germline, CDR1 is LNHDA and CDR2 is SQIVND (reference sequence). The CDR3 here is CASSPGTVNTEAFF. The CDR3 coding sequence is TGTGCCAGTAGTCCAGGGACAGTGAACACTGAAGCTTTCTTT. The variable domain in full, completed from reference TRBV19 and TRBJ1-1, reads DGGITQSPKYLFRKEGQNVTLSCEQNLNHDAMYWYRQDPGQGLRLIYYSQIVNDFQKGDIAEGYSVSREKKESFPLTVTSAQKNPTAFYLCASSPGTVNTEAFFGQGTRLTVV.

The CDR3 sequence: CASSEYWGWNQPQHF. The CDR3 DNA follows: TGTGCCAGCAGTGAATATTGGGGTTGGAATCAGCCCCAGCATTTT. This sequence joins TRBV25-1 and TRBJ1-5; no reliable D call. The CDR3 consists of 15 residues. Deletions cut 0 bases from V and 4 bases from J, with 10 bases between. Per the germline V gene, CDR1 is MGHDK and CDR2 is SYGVNS.

The rearrangement joins TRBV28 to TRBJ2-7; TRBD2 matches 10 bases. CDR1 is MDHEN, CDR2 SYDVKM, per germline. The CDR3 is 12 amino acids. The CDR3 DNA follows: TGTGCGGAAAGCGGGAGGGTGGGAGAGCAGTACTTC. Encoded protein: CAESGRVGEQYF. Based on the CDR3 plus reference TRBV28 and TRBJ2-7, the full variable domain is DVKVTQSSRYLVKRTGEKVFLECVQDMDHENMFWYRQDPGLGLRLIYFSYDVKMKEKGDIPEGYSVSREKKERFSLILESASTNQTSMYLCAESGRVGEQYFGPGTRLTVT.

The chain links TRBV25-1 to TRBJ2-7, with D possibly matching TRBD1 (5 bases). In germline, CDR1 is MGHDK, CDR2 SYGVNS. V was clipped by 3 bases and J by 5 bases, with 8 bases between them. The CDR3 is made up of 12 amino acids. The CDR3 DNA is TGTGCCAGCAGTGACAGGGTGGACGAGCAGTACTTC. This gives the protein CASSDRVDEQYF.

V and J are TRBV7-9 and TRBJ2-7; TRBD1 aligns across 8 bases. V lost 3 bases and J lost 8; bases outside the gene matches: 3. Germline V gene sequence: CDR1 SEHNR, CDR2 FQNEAQ (reference sequence). The CDR3 spans 12 residues. As DNA, the CDR3 is TGTGCCAGCAGCTTTGACAGGGGAAAGCAGTACTTC. Protein sequence: CASSFDRGKQYF.

V usage is TRBV7-9 and J usage is TRBJ1-3; 10 bases match TRBD1. V gave up 4 bases and J gave up 5 bases; unmatched junction bases: 5. CDR3 length: 15 residues. Germline loops: CDR1 SEHNR, CDR2 FQNEAQ (reference sequence). This chain's CDR3 is CASSSGQGPRNTIYF. CDR3 bases: TGTGCCAGCAGCTCGGGACAGGGGCCAAGAAACACCATATATTTT.

This sequence joins TRBV27 and TRBJ1-4, with D possibly being TRBD1 (5 bases). V lost 6 bases and J 3 bases, leaving 14 bases between the germline ends. The CDR3 consists of 15 residues. CDR1 and CDR2 from the germline V gene are MNHEY and SMNVEV (reference sequence). As DNA, the CDR3 is TGTGCCAGCAGGCCTGGACAAGTGGCTAATGAAAAACTGTTTTTT. Encoded protein: CASRPGQVANEKLFF.

The V gene is TRBV30, the J gene TRBJ1-1; the D is unclear. This CDR3 spans 13 amino acids. V was clipped by 5 bases and J by 1 base, with 11 bases between them. Germline CDR1 and CDR2: GTSNPN and SVGIG (reference sequence). This CDR3 reads CAWLKSTNTEAFF. In DNA, the CDR3 is TGTGCCTGGCTCAAATCGACGAACACTGAAGCTTTCTTT.

The chain combines TRBV6-6 with TRBJ1-2; tentatively, D is TRBD1 (6 bases). V lost 11 bases to trimming and J lost 0 bases, with 22 bases between them. The CDR3 contains 16 residues. Germline loops: CDR1 MNHNY, CDR2 SVGAGI (reference sequence). DNA for the CDR3: TGTGCCGGTTCCGGGGGGCGGGGGCCCCCTAACTATGGCTACACCTTC. Translating it yields CAGSGGRGPPNYGYTF.

The rearrangement joins TRBV5-1 to TRBJ2-1, with 9 bases aligning to TRBD1. The CDR3 is made up of 13 amino acids. V was clipped by 4 bases and J by 7 bases; unmatched bases: 3. Germline lookup yields CDR1 SGHRS and CDR2 YFSETQ. Written as DNA, the CDR3 is TGCGCCAGCAGCCAGGACAGGGGAAATGAGCAGTTCTTC. Translating gives CASSQDRGNEQFF.

This chain connects TRBV28 to TRBJ1-3; D may be TRBD1 (5 bases). Germline V lookup: CDR1 MDHEN, CDR2 SYDVKM. V lost 7 bases, J lost 1 base, and 17 bases lay in between. There are 16 residues in the CDR3. The CDR3, as DNA: TGTGCCAGCAACGAGGAGAGGGGACCTTCTGGAAACACCATATATTTT. Protein product: CASNEERGPSGNTIYF.

The chain joins TRBV7-9 to TRBJ2-3; D ambiguous. V dropped 2 bases and J dropped 4 bases, with 7 bases sitting between them. In germline, CDR1 is SEHNR, CDR2 FQNEAQ (reference sequence). This CDR3 region has 13 residues. CDR3 sequence (DNA): TGTGCCAGCAGCTTAATAGGCGCAGATACGCAGTATTTT. This codes for CASSLIGADTQYF.

V and J are TRBV14 and TRBJ2-7; the D gene is possibly TRBD2 (5 bases). CDR1 SGHDN and CDR2 FVKESK come from the germline V gene. This CDR3 region has 15 residues. V dropped 1 base and J dropped 0 bases, with 10 bases sitting between them. CDR3 in amino acids: CASSQGRVNSYEQYF. The CDR3 DNA is TGTGCCAGCAGCCAAGGGCGGGTGAACTCCTACGAGCAGTACTTC.

The rearrangement links TRBV4-2 to TRBJ2-5; tentatively, D is TRBD1 (5 bases). This CDR3 comprises 18 residues. The germline V gene has CDR1 LGHNA and CDR2 YNFKEQ. The V end lost 1 base, the J end lost 2 bases, and 20 bases lay between the germline ends. As DNA, the CDR3 is TGTGCCAGCAGCCAAGGGGCTCAGGGCTCCGCTTCTCAAGAGACCCAGTACTTC. This translates into CASSQGAQGSASQETQYF.